This is a list of T cell receptor beta chains from one sample in a study of T cell responses to AZD1222 COVID-19 vaccine. TCRdb's table, derived via immunoSEQ multiplex PCR, lists solely in-frame clones and lacks some. The sample lists around 200,000 clones, 90% to 95% seen once, with approximately 1.5% in the top ten. Sample: peripheral blood, taken 28 days after the second AZD1222 dose. These TCRs come from an adult who received the AZD1222 COVID-19 vaccine. CDR3s include the opening cysteine and the closing phenylalanine or tryptophan.

v_call | cdr3_aa
TRBV9 | CASSVGERGGIADTQYF
TRBV10-3 | CAISAANTEAFF
TRBV12-5 | CASGSERTGENTEAFF
TRBV11-2 | CASSQGQIYEQYF
TRBV19 | CASSIIGTNYGYTF
TRBV4-1 | CASSQDFSGFRQGFF
TRBV7-9 | CASSLSLVGTEAFF
TRBV19 | CASRPGALPSLYGYTF
TRBV2 | CAFRRGAKEQYF
TRBV19 | CASRHSGGWTDTQYF
TRBV28 | CASSQGTSGRATYNEQFF
TRBV5-1 | CASSSDISSYEQYF
TRBV5-4 | CASSLIARQETQYF
TRBV7-3 | CASSLISGTYNEQFF
TRBV5-4 | CASSMTGGYEQYF
TRBV9 | CASSVGPVEDGNTIYF
TRBV6-5 | CASSYGTGPEYVALHF
TRBV25-1 | CASGGQGTDTQYF
TRBV6-2/TRBV6-3 | CASSYGAQPQHF
TRBV15 | CATSRGREQPQHF
TRBV19 | CASSITGGAYQPQHF
TRBV6-6 | CASSPGARNTIYF
TRBV6-5 | CASSYSINQPQHF
TRBV27 | CASSLWSSTEAFF
TRBV7-8 | CASNVVPTLRTYGYTF
TRBV27 | CASSLFLQGADNSPLHF
TRBV19 | CASSSPGLKNEQFF
TRBV7-3 | CASSATSGHGNEQFF
TRBV27 | CASSPKTGWDTEAFF
TRBV1 | CTSLTRERRQETQYF
TRBV5-5 | CANPGRKLPGQETQYF
TRBV25-1 | CASSLAGFQPQHF
TRBV2 | CASSLGQGATEAFF
TRBV7-9 | CASSFGNQPQHF
TRBV7-2 | CASSTQVPNTEAFF
TRBV28 | CASSGQGWEKLFF
TRBV30 | CAWRGRGSGYEQYF
TRBV9 | CASSVVGTSDSYNEQFF
TRBV5-5 | CASSGQSNYEQYF
TRBV5-5 | CASSSWGADTQYF
TRBV20-1 | CSASRYTEAFF
TRBV7-3 | CASSLSPVNEQYF
TRBV6-4 | CASRLDRGADTQYF
TRBV28 | CASSLRLAGTNTGELFF
TRBV15 | CATSRDTGNSPLHF